This T cell receptor (beta chain) appears in the sequencing data of a study of OX40 agonist ivuxolimab in advanced cancers. Study results and caveats: Researchers did not establish what antigens the expanded peripheral T cells target. On average, CD8+ T cells had more expanded clones than CD4+.

V shed 4 bases and J shed 11 bases, with 19 bases lying between them. Germline V gene sequence: CDR1 SGHKS, CDR2 YYEKEE (reference sequence). This CDR3 contains 14 residues. About this clone: Its target is unknown.

Method: immunoSEQ multiplex PCR; TCRdb's copy keeps in-frame clones and lacks some. Of roughly 70,000 clones in the sample, more than 75% were seen once. V gene TRBV5-5 combines with J gene TRBJ1-5, with D perhaps TRBD1 (5 bases). The clonotype originates from an adult with an advanced solid tumor such as melanoma, head and neck, liver or kidney cancer. The sequencing used CD4+ or CD8+ T cells sorted from blood, collected in a trial of the OX40 agonist ivuxolimab. The CDR3 DNA reads as TGTGCCAGCAGCCTGAGTGGGACGGACCTAACCCAGCATTTT. Its protein is CASSLSGTDLTQHF.